The 17 T cell receptor beta chains presented below share a single source sample, sequenced in a study of breast tumors, draining lymph nodes, adjacent tissues. The lymph nodes were axillary draining lymph nodes from breast cancer patients. TCRdb reprocessed the multiplex PCR reads with MiXCR, giving one entry per CDR3 protein. Of 150,000 to 200,000 distinct CDR3 sequences listed, approximately 30% are singletons. The sequenced material came from axillary lymph node tissue. The receptors were gathered from a female donor with breast cancer. Some clones in this sample may be carry-over from other donors' samples.

This clonotype was counted at least ten times. The gene calls are TRBV7-8 and TRBJ2-1; 9 bases match TRBD1. V dropped 5 bases and J dropped 9; count of bases not matched to a gene: 11. The CDR3 loop spans 15 amino acids. Germline V gene lookup returns CDR1 SGHVS and CDR2 FQNEAQ. The CDR3 loop reads CASSPGTGKAPEQFF. In DNA, the CDR3 is TGTGCCAGCAGCCCTGGGACAGGGAAAGCTCCTGAGCAGTTCTTC.

This clonotype was observed at least ten times. The chain has TRBV7-9 and TRBJ2-2; D possibly corresponds to TRBD2 (5 bases). V was trimmed by 1 base and J by 2 bases, leaving 8 bases between them. CDR1 and CDR2 (germline): SEHNR, FQNEAQ (reference sequence). This CDR3 spans 15 amino acids. CDR3: CASSLVGDNTGELFF. The CDR3 region has the DNA TGTGCCAGCAGCTTAGTGGGAGATAACACCGGGGAGCTGTTTTTT. Combining the CDR3 with reference TRBV7-9 and TRBJ2-2 gives the whole variable domain DTGVSQNPRHKITKRGQNVTFRCDPISEHNRLYWYRQTLGQGPEFLTYFQNEAQLEKSRLLSDRFSAERPKGSFSTLEIQRTEQGDSAMYLCASSLVGDNTGELFFGEGSRLTVL.

This clonotype was recorded many times. The chain employs TRBV19 and TRBJ2-3; TRBD2 aligns across 7 bases. The CDR3 runs to 17 residues. Trimming cost V 7 bases and J 2 bases; bases outside gene matches: 15. Per germline, CDR1 LNHDA and CDR2 SQIVND (reference sequence). The CDR3 sequence: CASIDVGGDSNTDTQYF. The CDR3 DNA sequence: TGTGCCAGTATTGATGTGGGGGGGGATTCGAACACAGATACGCAGTATTTT.

There are many counts of this clonotype. The chain links TRBV19 to TRBJ1-2; 7 bases agree with TRBD1. Per the germline V gene, CDR1 is LNHDA and CDR2 is SQIVND (reference sequence). Trimming took 6 bases from V and 4 from J; bases not matched to a gene: 11. The CDR3 spans 15 residues. CDR3 bases: TGTGCCAGTAGCTTCTACTCAGGGGGAGCCTATGGCTACACCTTC. This translates into CASSFYSGGAYGYTF.

Concerning this clonotype: A much larger clone lies a single base off, so this may be a read error. The final CDR3 position lacks the conserved phenylalanine or tryptophan, pointing to a likely read error. The genes are TRBV7-3 and TRBJ2-6, with D perhaps given as TRBD1 or TRBD2 (5 bases each). Germline CDR1 reads SGHTA; CDR2 reads FQGTGA. The CDR3 runs to 17 residues. The CDR3 reads CASSLPGLYSGANLLTS. DNA of the CDR3: TGTGCCAGCAGCTTACCCGGACTGTACTCTGGGGCCAACCTCCTGACTTCC.

On this clonotype: As the CDR3 is not closed by the conserved phenylalanine or tryptophan, this likely results from a read error. This rearrangement joins TRBV14 to TRBJ2-5, with a weak D call TRBD2 (5 bases). In germline, CDR1 is SGHDN, CDR2 FVKESK. The CDR3 spans 13 residues. Trimming removed 4 bases at V and 2 bases at J, with 8 bases between. CDR3 bases: TGTGCCAGCAGCCCGCCGGGACAAGAGACCCAGTACTCC. It is translated as CASSPPGQETQYS.

To note about this clonotype: A much bigger clone sits one base away, suggesting this may be a read error. The CDR3 DNA is TGCAGTGCTAGAGATTACGGTAATTCCCGTGAGCCACCCCTCCACTTT. This translates into CSARDYGNSREPPLHF. V and J are TRBV20-1 and TRBJ1-6; no firm D call. The CDR3 has 16 residues. Germline loops: CDR1 DFQATT, CDR2 SNEGSKA (reference sequence). Trimming removed 0 bases from V and 11 bases from J, with 20 bases in between.

This clonotype was seen at least ten times. The chain recombines TRBV12-3 or TRBV12-4 with TRBJ2-1; D is possibly TRBD1 (5 bases). V was shortened by 4 bases and J by 7 bases, with 8 bases between the two germline ends. This CDR3 has 12 amino acids. The CDR3 protein is CASSSPGNEQFF. The CDR3, as DNA: TGTGCCAGCAGTTCCCCAGGGAATGAGCAGTTCTTC.

Only one count was recorded for this clonotype. The chain employs TRBV28 and TRBJ2-7; tentatively, D is TRBD1 (5 bases). The CDR3 consists of 12 residues. From germline, CDR1 is MDHEN and CDR2 SYDVKM. Trimming cost V 6 bases and J 4 bases, with 10 bases left between them. The CDR3 DNA reads as TGTGCCAGCAGGTTGGGGCGTTACGAGCAGTACTTC. Protein sequence: CASRLGRYEQYF.

This clonotype was seen many times. V and J are TRBV7-3 and TRBJ2-1; 9 positions match TRBD1. V was clipped by 2 bases and J by 7 bases; unmatched bases: 6. Germline CDR1 and CDR2: SGHTA and FQGTGA. The CDR3 totals 15 residues. The CDR3 bases are TGTGCCAGCAGCTTAGGGACAGGGTTCGGTAATGAGCAGTTCTTC. It codes for CASSLGTGFGNEQFF.

Judged by abundance, this clonotype is medium-sized (0.01 to 0.1%). The V call is TRBV29-1, the J call TRBJ2-7; D not resolved. The CDR3 runs 13 residues. V gave up 5 bases and J gave up 2 bases, with 13 bases separating them. Germline lookup yields CDR1 SQVTM and CDR2 ANQGSEA. CDR3 DNA: TGCAGCGTTATCCGGGCCTCCACCTACGAGCAGTACTTC. It codes for CSVIRASTYEQYF.

Remarks on this clonotype: This may arise from a read error, as a much more abundant clone is one base away. The J gene is TRBJ2-1, the V gene TRBV7-3; the match to TRBD2 covers 7 bases. This CDR3 has 12 amino acids. The germline V gene has CDR1 SGHTA and CDR2 FQGTGA. CDR3: CANSQGEGEQFF. CDR3 DNA sequence: TGCGCCAACAGCCAAGGGGAGGGAGAGCAGTTCTTC.

This clonotype was recorded at least ten times. The V call is TRBV4-2, the J call TRBJ1-2; 9 nucleotides match TRBD1. This CDR3 spans 16 amino acids. V gave up 1 base and J gave up 6 bases; unmatched junction bases: 9. The germline gives CDR1 LGHNA, CDR2 YNFKEQ. The CDR3 loop is CASSQGGLRDRDGYTF. DNA for the CDR3: TGTGCCAGCAGCCAAGGCGGATTACGGGACAGGGATGGCTACACCTTC.

In this sample, this clonotype turned up many times. This chain joins TRBV11-3 and TRBJ2-1; perhaps D is TRBD1 or TRBD2 (5 bases each). Trimming removed 5 bases at V and 3 bases at J, with 8 bases between. Germline loops: CDR1 SGHNT, CDR2 YENEEA. The CDR3 totals 13 residues. Here the CDR3 DNA reads TGTGCCAGCAGCCGGGGCCTCTACAATGAGCAGTTCTTC. It yields the protein CASSRGLYNEQFF.

The V gene is TRBV4-2, the J gene TRBJ2-7; 12 bases agree with TRBD2. J lost 6 bases, V lost 3 bases, and 6 bases had no gene match. Germline values: CDR1 LGHNA, CDR2 YNFKEQ. The CDR3 runs 15 residues. The DNA of the CDR3 is TGTGCCAGCAGCCACGCTAGCGGGAGGGCCATCGAGCAGTACTTC. Translated, it gives CASSHASGRAIEQYF.

This clonotype was recorded many times. A read error may be the cause here, since a much bigger clone is one base away. CDR3 loop: CASKSGTDHQLQHF. The DNA of the CDR3 is TGTGCCAGCAAAAGCGGGACCGATCATCAGCTCCAGCATTTT. This chain connects TRBV6-6 to TRBJ1-5; D is possibly TRBD1 (5 bases). Germline values: CDR1 MNHNY, CDR2 SVGAGI (reference sequence). The CDR3 is made up of 14 amino acids.

In the case of this clonotype: This could be a read error, since a much larger clone is one nucleotide away. The CDR3 spells CNAFLAGGPATQYF. In nucleotides, the CDR3 is TGCAATGCTTTTCTAGCGGGGGGGCCAGCGACCCAGTACTTC. This sequence joins TRBV20-1 and TRBJ2-5; 12 bases are shared with TRBD2. This CDR3 spans 14 amino acids. From germline, CDR1 is DFQATT and CDR2 SNEGSKA (reference sequence).